One sample yielded the 7 T cell receptor beta chains listed below, sequenced in a study of T cells expressing NK-cell markers. With the 5' RACE reads reprocessed, TCRdb shows one record per CDR3 protein and no DNA. With about 460,000 distinct CDR3 sequences in the sample, the ten largest clones hold 1.4%. The material sequenced was blood T cells: a sorted CD56 or NKG2C T cell subset, CD4+ or CD8+ T cells, or bulk PBMC T cells (not recorded which). These receptors were collected from a woman in her fifties or sixties in good health.

This sequence joins TRBV6-5 and TRBJ2-3. This CDR3 has 14 residues. Germline V lookup: CDR1 MNHEY, CDR2 SVGAGI. The CDR3 sequence is CASADYRGTDTQYF.

V usage is TRBV6-5 and J usage is TRBJ1-2; the D call from TCRdb, TRBD1, cannot be confirmed without DNA. Looked up from germline, CDR1 is MNHEY and CDR2 is SVGAGI. This CDR3 spans 11 amino acids. The CDR3 loop reads CAILGRGGYTF.

This chain joins TRBV7-9 and TRBJ2-7; TCRdb picks TRBD1, but there is no DNA to check that call. Germline lookup yields CDR1 SEHNR and CDR2 FQNEAQ (reference sequence). CDR3 length equals 13 residues. This CDR3 reads CASTPGTTYEQYF.

The genes are TRBV6-6 and TRBJ1-4. Per the germline V gene, CDR1 is MNHNY and CDR2 is SVGAGI (reference sequence). This CDR3 is built from 11 residues. CDR3 in amino acids: CASSFNEKLFF.

The chain has TRBV12-3 or TRBV12-4 and TRBJ1-1; TCRdb designates TRBD1, a call that cannot be tested without DNA. There are 11 residues in the CDR3. CDR3 region: CASSFRESAFF.

The CDR3 sequence is CASSSSLIETQYF. The gene calls are TRBV7-7 and TRBJ2-5; no DNA is available, so the TRBD1 call from TCRdb remains unchecked. CDR1 is SSHAT, CDR2 FNYEAQ, per germline (reference sequence). The CDR3 contains 13 residues.

V is TRBV4-2 and J is TRBJ2-3; TCRdb selects TRBD2, and the lack of DNA leaves this call unchecked. Germline lookup yields CDR1 LGHNA and CDR2 YNFKEQ. The CDR3 runs to 15 residues. The CDR3 sequence is CASRDLAGPTDTQYF.